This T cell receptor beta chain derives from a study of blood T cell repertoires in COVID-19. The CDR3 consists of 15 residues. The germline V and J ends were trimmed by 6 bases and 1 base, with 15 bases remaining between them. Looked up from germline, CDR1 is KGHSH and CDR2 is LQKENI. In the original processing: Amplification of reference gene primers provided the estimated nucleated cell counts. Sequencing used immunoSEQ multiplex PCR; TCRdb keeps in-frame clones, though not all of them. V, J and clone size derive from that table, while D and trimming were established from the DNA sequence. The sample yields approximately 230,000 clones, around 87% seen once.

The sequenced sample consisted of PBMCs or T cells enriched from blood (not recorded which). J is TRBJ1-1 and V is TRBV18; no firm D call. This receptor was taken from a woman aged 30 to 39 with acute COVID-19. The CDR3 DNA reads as TGTGCCAGCTCTGCCGGGATATTCGAGAACACTGAAGCTTTCTTT. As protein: CASSAGIFENTEAFF.